This TCR beta chain was found in a study of blood T cell repertoires in COVID-19. Across the study: COVID-19 samples from acute and convalescent phases originated in the United States, Italy and Spain. The analysed material was cDNA or gDNA that came from T cells, B-cell-depleted T cells, or PBMCs.

Profiling relied on immunoSEQ multiplex PCR, and the TCRdb table lists in-frame clones only, not all of them. The table records around 110,000 clones, less than 85% of them present only once. This clone appeared once. CDR3 length: 19 residues. Germline V CDR1 and CDR2: SGHVS, FQNEAQ. Trimming took 5 bases from V and 5 from J; bases not matched to a gene: 17. Sequenced sample: peripheral blood. The chain joins TRBV7-8 to TRBJ2-3; 12 nucleotides agree with TRBD2. This sequence was found in a man aged 25 to 40 with acute or convalescent COVID-19. CDR3 sequence: CASSRVGASGGAHVDTQYF. DNA for the CDR3: TGTGCCAGCAGCCGAGTCGGGGCTAGCGGGGGGGCGCACGTAGATACGCAGTATTTT.